The rows below give T cell receptor beta chains drawn from one sample of a study of cytomegalovirus exposure and HLA in healthy donors. The repertoire was sequenced with immunoSEQ multiplex PCR; TCRdb's copy has only in-frame clones and lacks some. The sample has 57,000 or so clones; about four fifths are singletons. Material: PBMCs. The receptor source for this set is a man between 50 and 59 years old in good health and CMV-seropositive. The CDR3 runs from the conserved cysteine through the conserved F or W. A D gene is named only where the DNA matches it firmly. Only part of the rows carry a size: once, few, many, or a class if the clone is expanded.

TRBJ1-1	NA	NA	TRBV19	CASSKSHQRGSEAFF	TGTGCCAGTAGTAAATCCCACCAAAGGGGGTCTGAAGCTTTCTTT
TRBJ2-7	NA	NA	TRBV5-1	CASRNEASSYEQYF	TGCGCCAGCAGAAATGAGGCCAGCTCCTACGAGCAGTACTTC
TRBJ2-5	few	TRBD2	TRBV4-3	CASSPVGRGGRETQYF	TGCGCCAGCAGCCCAGTCGGGCGGGGGGGCCGGGAGACCCAGTACTTC
TRBJ2-7	once	NA	TRBV5-1	CASSFRDGSYEQYF	TGCGCCAGCAGCTTCCGAGATGGTTCCTACGAGCAGTACTTC
TRBJ1-1	NA	NA	TRBV30	CAWRLAVNTEAFF	TGTGCCTGGAGACTGGCGGTGAACACTGAAGCTTTCTTT
TRBJ2-1	NA	NA	TRBV5-4	CASSLGSMSSYNEQFF	TGTGCCAGCAGCTTGGGCTCCATGAGCTCCTACAATGAGCAGTTCTTC
TRBJ1-1	NA	TRBD1	TRBV6-5	CASTPGGRNTEAFF	TGTGCCAGCACTCCAGGGGGTAGGAACACTGAAGCTTTCTTT
TRBJ2-1	NA	TRBD1	TRBV30	CAWARTGGGEQFF	TGTGCCTGGGCCCGGACAGGGGGCGGTGAGCAGTTCTTC
TRBJ2-7	NA	TRBD2	TRBV9	CASSVTSGAPYEQYF	TGTGCCAGCAGCGTAACTAGCGGGGCCCCCTACGAGCAGTACTTC
TRBJ1-2	NA	TRBD1	TRBV6-1	CASSSIGQEVYGYTF	TGTGCCAGCAGCTCCATCGGACAGGAGGTCTATGGCTACACCTTC
TRBJ2-2	NA	TRBD2	TRBV5-1	CASSLGSGGNTGELFF	TGCGCCAGCAGCTTGGGTAGCGGGGGGAACACCGGGGAGCTGTTTTTT
TRBJ1-1	once	NA	TRBV30	CAWNAAGTEAFF	TGTGCCTGGAACGCGGCGGGGACTGAAGCTTTCTTT
TRBJ2-7	NA	NA	TRBV30	CAWGPGLRGEQYF	TGTGCCTGGGGGCCGGGACTCCGTGGGGAGCAGTACTTC
TRBJ2-2	NA	TRBD1	TRBV19	CASSGQGNTGELFF	TGTGCCAGTAGCGGACAGGGTAACACCGGGGAGCTGTTTTTT
TRBJ2-5	NA	NA	TRBV9	CASSVGGLSQQETQYF	TGTGCCAGCAGCGTCGGGGGACTGTCCCAGCAAGAGACCCAGTACTTC
TRBJ1-1	NA	TRBD1	TRBV6-5	CASSEPYRGTEAFF	TGTGCCAGCAGTGAACCTTACAGGGGCACTGAAGCTTTCTTT
TRBJ2-1	NA	NA	TRBV18	CASSPGSLQFF	TGTGCCAGCTCACCAGGTAGTTTGCAGTTCTTC
TRBJ1-5	NA	TRBD1	TRBV11-1	CASSFTGEQPQHF	TGTGCCAGCAGCTTTACAGGGGAACAGCCCCAGCATTTT
TRBJ1-4	few	NA	TRBV4-1	CASSSRVSGVGANEKLFF	TGCGCCAGCAGCTCGAGGGTGAGCGGGGTCGGTGCCAATGAAAAACTGTTTTTT
TRBJ1-2	NA	NA	TRBV7-2	CASSLEGVGYTF	TGTGCCAGCAGCTTAGAAGGGGTTGGCTACACCTTC
TRBJ2-5	NA	TRBD1	TRBV12-5	CASGPGQAEETQYF	TGTGCTAGTGGTCCAGGACAGGCAGAGGAGACCCAGTACTTC
TRBJ2-3	NA	TRBD2	TRBV4-3	CASSQESLAASTQYF	TGCGCCAGCAGCCAAGAGAGCCTAGCGGCGTCGACGCAGTATTTT
TRBJ2-7	NA	NA	TRBV13	CASSLELTYEQYF	TGTGCCAGCAGCTTGGAGTTAACCTACGAGCAGTACTTC
TRBJ2-2	NA	NA	TRBV12-5	CASGLGGRGGELFF	TGTGCTAGTGGTTTGGGCGGTCGGGGCGGGGAGCTGTTTTTT
TRBJ2-7	NA	NA	TRBV5-6	CASSTGLTSGLSYEQYF	TGTGCCAGCAGCACGGGGCTGACCAGCGGGCTTTCCTACGAGCAGTACTTC
TRBJ1-2	NA	TRBD1	TRBV9	CASSANRGRDYTF	TGTGCCAGCAGCGCAAACAGGGGACGAGACTACACCTTC
TRBJ1-2	NA	TRBD1	TRBV6-5	CASSYSRTGGGYGYTF	TGTGCCAGCAGTTACTCCCGGACAGGGGGCGGCTATGGCTACACCTTC
TRBJ2-3	few	TRBD2	TRBV19	CASSTRTSGIKDTQYF	TGTGCCAGTAGTACGAGGACTAGCGGAATTAAGGATACGCAGTATTTT
TRBJ2-1	NA	NA	TRBV19	CASSIRVFNEQFF	TGTGCCAGTAGTATACGAGTATTCAATGAGCAGTTCTTC
TRBJ1-4	NA	TRBD1	TRBV10-3	CAITGGSNEKLFF	TGTGCCATCACAGGGGGATCTAATGAAAAACTGTTTTTT
TRBJ2-3	NA	TRBD1	TRBV6-6	CASSSAGGDTQYF	TGTGCCAGCAGTTCAGCAGGGGGAGATACGCAGTATTTT
TRBJ2-2	NA	TRBD2	TRBV2	CASSEARLAGVIRTGELFF	TGTGCCAGCAGTGAAGCGAGACTAGCGGGGGTTATCAGAACCGGGGAGCTGTTTTTT
TRBJ1-5	NA	TRBD1	TRBV27	CASSRQGASNQPQHF	TGTGCCAGCAGCCGACAGGGGGCTAGCAATCAGCCCCAGCATTTT